This T cell receptor beta chain comes out of a study of immune evolution from preneoplasia to lung adenocarcinoma. As regards this clone: Antigen unknown.

CDR1 is SGHAT, CDR2 FQNNGV, per germline. There are 13 residues in the CDR3. V lost 5 bases to trimming and J lost 6 bases, with 13 bases between them. Study conclusions and caveats: Normal lung had highest clonality; later lesions appeared denser, more diverse. Top clone share appeared to fall from AAH through AIS, MIA, adenocarcinoma.

This table comes from immunoSEQ multiplex PCR, and its TCRdb copy is limited to in-frame clones, with some not included. The repertoire consists of 2,000 to 3,000 clones, with approximately 80% occurring once and the leading ten covering roughly 3.4%. Material: FFPE adjacent normal lung tissue. The sequence was obtained from an older person with lung adenocarcinoma. V usage is TRBV11-2 and J usage is TRBJ1-1, with a possible D match to TRBD1 (5 bases). The DNA for the CDR3 is TGTGCCAGCAGCGTCTCGCAGGGCGCTGAAGCTTTCTTT. Its protein is CASSVSQGAEAFF.